A selection of T cell receptor beta chains follows, all from one sample in a study of T-cell reconstitution after alpha-beta-depleted transplantation in children. TCRdb processed the PCR reads anew with MiXCR; each CDR3 protein has one entry. The data contain hundreds of thousands of distinct CDR3 sequences, roughly 13% of them singletons. The sequencing used PBMCs, mostly from graft donor cells, collected 360 days after TCRalphabeta/CD19-depleted stem cell transplant. The receptors derive from a male patient between 5 and 17 years old who had a stem cell transplant for acute myeloid leukemia, so the T cells may come from the graft donor. Each CDR3 is given with its conserved first and last residue. Fields, in order: D gene, J gene, clone size, V gene, CDR3 protein, CDR3 DNA. A D gene is named only where the DNA matches it firmly. Size is stated for part of the rows, as once, few or many counts, or as a class when the clone is expanded.

TRBD1 | TRBJ1-1 | . | TRBV29-1 | CSSRGPGEAFF | TGCAGCAGCAGGGGGCCTGGTGAAGCTTTCTTT
. | TRBJ2-1 | many | TRBV11-3 | CASSHTVHGDNEQFF | TGTGCCAGCAGCCACACAGTTCACGGAGACAATGAGCAGTTCTTC
. | TRBJ2-7 | few | TRBV7-2 | CASSLVWAPDIYEQYF | TGTGCCAGCAGCTTAGTTTGGGCACCTGATATCTACGAGCAGTACTTC
TRBD1 | TRBJ2-1 | many | TRBV28 | CASSWAGQGFDNEQFF | TGTGCCAGCAGTTGGGCGGGACAGGGTTTTGACAATGAGCAGTTCTTC
. | TRBJ2-1 | many | TRBV12-3/TRBV12-4 | CASSQREISYNEQFF | TGTGCCAGCAGCCAACGGGAGATTTCCTACAATGAGCAGTTCTTC
TRBD1 | TRBJ1-1 | few | TRBV4-3 | CASSQYSGGPNTEAFF | TGCGCCAGCAGCCAATACTCAGGGGGGCCGAACACTGAAGCTTTCTTT
. | TRBJ1-4 | few | TRBV18 | CASSPEGNLPPTNEKLFF | TGTGCCAGCTCACCAGAGGGGAACCTCCCCCCAACTAATGAAAAACTGTTTTTT
. | TRBJ1-1 | . | TRBV19 | CASSMLQGYEAFF | TGTGCCAGTAGTATGCTCCAGGGTTATGAAGCTTTCTTT
. | TRBJ2-1 | many | TRBV4-3 | CASSQEWGWNEQFF | TGCGCCAGCAGCCAAGAGTGGGGTTGGAATGAGCAGTTCTTC
TRBD1 | TRBJ2-2 | few | TRBV19 | CASSIPRQGPGELFF | TGTGCCAGTAGTATCCCCCGACAGGGGCCCGGGGAGCTGTTTTTT
. | TRBJ2-7 | few | TRBV29-1 | CSVESLGPRGLYEQYF | TGCAGCGTTGAGAGTTTGGGGCCCAGGGGTCTTTACGAGCAGTACTTC
. | TRBJ2-3 | . | TRBV29-1 | CSVEGPSTDTQYF | TGCAGCGTTGAAGGGCCCAGCACAGATACGCAGTATTTT
. | TRBJ2-2 | many | TRBV29-1 | CSVEDVAGTASGELFF | TGCAGCGTTGAAGATGTGGCGGGCACAGCGTCCGGGGAGCTGTTTTTT
. | TRBJ1-1 | . | TRBV20-1 | CSAWTASIDTEAFF | TGCAGTGCTTGGACAGCCTCCATCGACACTGAAGCTTTCTTT
. | TRBJ1-5 | . | TRBV19 | CASSIWGVNQPQHF | TGTGCCAGTAGTATCTGGGGGGTAAATCAGCCCCAGCATTTT
TRBD1 | TRBJ2-1 | many | TRBV5-1 | CASSLGTGVIEQFF | TGCGCCAGCAGCTTGGGGACAGGGGTGATTGAGCAGTTCTTC
TRBD1 | TRBJ2-7 | few | TRBV14 | CASSQGGQRKYF | TGTGCCAGCAGCCAAGGGGGACAGAGAAAGTACTTC
TRBD2 | TRBJ2-3 | . | TRBV27 | CASSRLAVTDTQYF | TGTGCCAGCAGCAGACTAGCGGTCACAGATACGCAGTATTTT
. | TRBJ1-5 | many | TRBV18 | CASSPGPSEPQHF | TGTGCCAGCTCACCGGGGCCTTCCGAGCCCCAGCATTTT
TRBD1 | TRBJ2-7 | many | TRBV6-2/TRBV6-3 | CASSRTGLTYEQYF | TGTGCCAGCAGTCGGACAGGATTGACCTACGAGCAGTACTTC
. | TRBJ1-2 | few | TRBV4-3 | CASSEQLGYGYTF | TGCGCCAGCAGTGAGCAGCTGGGCTATGGCTACACCTTC
. | TRBJ2-7 | many | TRBV4-3 | CASSQDLAYDEQYF | TGCGCCAGCAGCCAAGATTTGGCTTACGACGAGCAGTACTTC
TRBD2 | TRBJ2-1 | few | TRBV7-2 | CASSREGISSYNEQFF | TGTGCCAGCAGCCGGGAGGGGATTAGCTCCTACAATGAGCAGTTCTTC
TRBD2 | TRBJ2-7 | few | TRBV6-5 | CASSSSGTSRFEQYF | TGTGCCAGCAGTTCCTCCGGGACTAGCCGTTTCGAGCAGTACTTC
. | TRBJ2-7 | few | TRBV18 | CASSPSRVGIYPYEQYF | TGTGCCAGCTCACCATCCAGGGTGGGGATTTACCCCTACGAGCAGTACTTC
. | TRBJ2-1 | . | TRBV28 | CASSLHRTSYEQFF | TGTGCCAGCAGTTTACATCGAACTAGCTATGAGCAGTTCTTC
. | TRBJ2-1 | many | TRBV29-1 | CSVERTNEQFF | TGCAGCGTTGAACGAACAAATGAGCAGTTCTTC
. | TRBJ2-1 | few | TRBV5-6 | CASSFSYHEQFF | TGTGCCAGCAGCTTCTCGTATCATGAGCAGTTCTTC
. | TRBJ2-3 | . | TRBV7-2 | CASSPTGASGTDTQYF | TGTGCCAGCAGCCCTACTGGGGCTAGCGGCACAGATACGCAGTATTTT
. | TRBJ2-2 | few | TRBV7-6 | CASSPPTEVGELFF | TGTGCCAGCAGCCCCCCAACGGAGGTCGGGGAGCTGTTTTTT
. | TRBJ2-7 | few | TRBV6-5 | CASSYSRLESYEQYF | TGTGCCAGCAGCTACAGTAGACTGGAATCTTACGAGCAGTACTTC
. | TRBJ1-2 | few | TRBV28 | CASSLPVTGGYTF | TGTGCCAGCAGTTTACCCGTGACGGGCGGCTACACCTTC
TRBD2 | TRBJ2-1 | . | TRBV7-3 | CASSPRSGRARDNEQFF | TGTGCCAGCAGCCCCCGCAGCGGGAGGGCCAGAGACAATGAGCAGTTCTTC
. | TRBJ2-7 | . | TRBV20-1 | CSATVVDEQYF | TGCAGTGCTACCGTCGTAGACGAGCAGTACTTC
TRBD1 | TRBJ2-5 | . | TRBV3-1 | CASSLRTGWGETQYF | TGTGCCAGCAGCCTCCGGACAGGGTGGGGAGAGACCCAGTACTTC
. | TRBJ2-7 | . | TRBV27 | CASSLSTTPGDEQYF | TGTGCCAGCAGTTTATCGACGACCCCGGGCGACGAGCAGTACTTC
. | TRBJ2-7 | . | TRBV6-5 | CASSYSTLQSYEQYF | TGTGCCAGCAGTTACTCGACACTCCAAAGTTACGAGCAGTACTTC
. | TRBJ2-7 | many | TRBV2 | CASTRNEQYF | TGTGCCAGTACCAGAAACGAGCAGTACTTC
. | TRBJ2-5 | . | TRBV20-1 | CSAAPGPSQETQYF | TGCAGTGCTGCACCGGGACCCAGCCAAGAGACCCAGTACTTC
TRBD1 | TRBJ2-1 | . | TRBV29-1 | CSVEGDRRRYNEQFF | TGCAGCGTTGAAGGGGACAGGCGACGCTACAATGAGCAGTTCTTC
. | TRBJ2-7 | . | TRBV19 | CASSIVAGGEQYF | TGTGCCAGTAGTATCGTAGCAGGAGGGGAGCAGTACTTC
TRBD1 | TRBJ1-5 | . | TRBV20-1 | CSAPGQASNQPQHF | TGCAGTGCTCCGGGACAGGCGAGCAATCAGCCCCAGCATTTT
TRBD2 | TRBJ2-1 | . | TRBV5-1 | CASSSYSGLAGGDGEQFF | TGCGCCAGCAGCTCATATTCGGGACTAGCGGGAGGGGATGGTGAGCAGTTCTTC
. | TRBJ2-7 | few | TRBV4-2 | CASSQDRPEGLSSYEQYF | TGTGCCAGCAGCCAAGATCGGCCGGAGGGCCTTAGCTCCTACGAGCAGTACTTC
. | TRBJ1-4 | few | TRBV20-1 | CSARGIGNEKLFF | TGCAGTGCTAGAGGGATTGGTAATGAAAAACTGTTTTTT
. | TRBJ2-2 | few | TRBV6-1 | CASSPLSGNTGELFF | TGTGCCAGCAGTCCCCTTAGCGGGAACACCGGGGAGCTGTTTTTT
. | TRBJ2-4 | . | TRBV12-3/TRBV12-4 | CASSGGPGEKVDIQYF | TGTGCCAGCAGTGGGGGCCCAGGGGAGAAAGTGGACATTCAGTACTTC
. | TRBJ1-6 | . | TRBV28 | CASSFDRLSSYNSPLHF | TGTGCCAGCAGTTTTGACAGGTTGAGCTCCTATAATTCACCCCTCCACTTT
. | TRBJ2-7 | . | TRBV7-9 | CASSTSRDASYEQYF | TGTGCCAGCAGTACCTCCCGGGACGCCTCCTACGAGCAGTACTTC
. | TRBJ2-7 | . | TRBV20-1 | CSARNPYSYEQYF | TGCAGTGCTAGAAATCCTTATAGCTACGAGCAGTACTTC
TRBD2 | TRBJ2-1 | many | TRBV14 | CASSQEGGRLYNEQFF | TGTGCCAGCAGCCAAGAGGGCGGGAGGCTCTACAATGAGCAGTTCTTC